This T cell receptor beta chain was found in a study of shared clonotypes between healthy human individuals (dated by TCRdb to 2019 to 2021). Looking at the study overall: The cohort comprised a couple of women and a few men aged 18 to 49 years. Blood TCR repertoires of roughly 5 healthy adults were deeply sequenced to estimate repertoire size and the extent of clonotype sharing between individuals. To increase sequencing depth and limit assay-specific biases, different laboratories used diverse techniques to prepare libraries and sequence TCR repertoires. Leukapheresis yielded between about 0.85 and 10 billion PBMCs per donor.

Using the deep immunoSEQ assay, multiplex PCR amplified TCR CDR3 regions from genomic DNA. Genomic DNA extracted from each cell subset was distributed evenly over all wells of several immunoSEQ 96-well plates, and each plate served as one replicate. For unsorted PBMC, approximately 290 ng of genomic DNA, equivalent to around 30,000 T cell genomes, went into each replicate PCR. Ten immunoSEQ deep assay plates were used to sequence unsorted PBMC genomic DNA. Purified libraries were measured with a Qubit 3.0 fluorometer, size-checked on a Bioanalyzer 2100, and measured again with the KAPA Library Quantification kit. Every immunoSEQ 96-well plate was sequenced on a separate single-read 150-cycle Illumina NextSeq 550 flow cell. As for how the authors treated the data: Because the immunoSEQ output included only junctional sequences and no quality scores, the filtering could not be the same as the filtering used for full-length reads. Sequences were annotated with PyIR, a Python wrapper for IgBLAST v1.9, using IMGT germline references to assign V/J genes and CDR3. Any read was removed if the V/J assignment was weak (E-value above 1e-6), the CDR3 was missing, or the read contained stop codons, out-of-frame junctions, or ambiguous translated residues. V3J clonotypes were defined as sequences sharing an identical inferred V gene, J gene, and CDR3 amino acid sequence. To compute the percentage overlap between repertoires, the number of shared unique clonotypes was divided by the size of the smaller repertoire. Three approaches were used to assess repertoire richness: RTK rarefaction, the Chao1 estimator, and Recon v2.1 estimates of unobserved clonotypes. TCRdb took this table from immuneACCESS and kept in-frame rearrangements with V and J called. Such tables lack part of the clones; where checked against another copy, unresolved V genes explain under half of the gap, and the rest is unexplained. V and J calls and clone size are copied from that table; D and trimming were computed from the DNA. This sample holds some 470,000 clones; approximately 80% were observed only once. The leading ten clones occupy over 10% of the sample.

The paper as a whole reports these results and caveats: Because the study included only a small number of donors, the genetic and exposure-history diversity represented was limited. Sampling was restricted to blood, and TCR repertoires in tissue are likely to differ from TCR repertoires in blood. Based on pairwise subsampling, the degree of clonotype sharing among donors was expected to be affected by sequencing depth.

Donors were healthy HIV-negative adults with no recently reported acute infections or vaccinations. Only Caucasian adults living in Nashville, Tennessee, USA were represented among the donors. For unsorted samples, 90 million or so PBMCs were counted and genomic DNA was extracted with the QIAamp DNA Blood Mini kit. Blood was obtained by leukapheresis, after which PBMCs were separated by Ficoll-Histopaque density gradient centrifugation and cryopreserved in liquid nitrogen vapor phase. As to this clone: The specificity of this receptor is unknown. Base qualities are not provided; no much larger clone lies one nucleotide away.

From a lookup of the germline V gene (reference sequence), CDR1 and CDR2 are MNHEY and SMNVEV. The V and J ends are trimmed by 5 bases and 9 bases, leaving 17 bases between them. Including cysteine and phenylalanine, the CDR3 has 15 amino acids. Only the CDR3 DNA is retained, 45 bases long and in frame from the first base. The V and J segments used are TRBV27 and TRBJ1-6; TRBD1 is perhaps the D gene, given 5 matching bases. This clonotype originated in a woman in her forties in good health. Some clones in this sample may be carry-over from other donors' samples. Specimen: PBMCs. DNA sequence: TGTGCCAGCAGTAGCCAGGGCCCCCCCGCTTCACCCCTCCACTTT. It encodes CASSSQGPPASPLHF.